These 3 T cell receptor beta chains came from one sample sequenced in a study of T cell repertoires in cytomegalovirus infection. TCRdb itself ran the reads through MiXCR, one entry per CDR3 protein. Here the sample spans under 200,000 distinct CDR3 sequences, roughly 9% being singletons. The sample comprised PBMCs. Source of these receptors: a human donor in good health (CMV status not recorded). Some clones in this sample may be carry-over from other donors' samples.

This clonotype was observed a few times. The V gene is TRBV14, the J gene TRBJ1-1; the D is unclear. The length of the CDR3 is 15 residues. Germline V gives CDR1 SGHDN, CDR2 FVKESK. Trimming removed 4 bases from V and 3 bases from J, with 15 bases in between. CDR3 region: CASSPGGYRDTEAFF. The CDR3 DNA reads TGTGCCAGCAGCCCGGGAGGTTACAGAGACACTGAAGCTTTCTTT.

This clonotype was observed at least ten times. This chain links TRBV12-3 or TRBV12-4 with TRBJ1-5; D is uncertain. This CDR3 has 14 residues. Trimming removed 3 bases from V and 2 bases from J, with 8 bases in between. CDR3 DNA: TGTGCCAGCAGTTTGGGGAGAGGCAATCAGCCCCAGCATTTT. It is translated as CASSLGRGNQPQHF.

V is TRBV20-1 and J is TRBJ2-1; D possibly corresponds to TRBD1 (6 bases). From germline, CDR1 is DFQATT and CDR2 SNEGSKA (reference sequence). The CDR3 sequence is 15 residues long. Trimming took off 6 bases at V and 1 base at J, with 16 bases between the two ends. Written as DNA, the CDR3 is TGCAGTGCCAACAACAGGGTGAAGTCCTACAATGAGCAGTTCTTC. Protein: CSANNRVKSYNEQFF.